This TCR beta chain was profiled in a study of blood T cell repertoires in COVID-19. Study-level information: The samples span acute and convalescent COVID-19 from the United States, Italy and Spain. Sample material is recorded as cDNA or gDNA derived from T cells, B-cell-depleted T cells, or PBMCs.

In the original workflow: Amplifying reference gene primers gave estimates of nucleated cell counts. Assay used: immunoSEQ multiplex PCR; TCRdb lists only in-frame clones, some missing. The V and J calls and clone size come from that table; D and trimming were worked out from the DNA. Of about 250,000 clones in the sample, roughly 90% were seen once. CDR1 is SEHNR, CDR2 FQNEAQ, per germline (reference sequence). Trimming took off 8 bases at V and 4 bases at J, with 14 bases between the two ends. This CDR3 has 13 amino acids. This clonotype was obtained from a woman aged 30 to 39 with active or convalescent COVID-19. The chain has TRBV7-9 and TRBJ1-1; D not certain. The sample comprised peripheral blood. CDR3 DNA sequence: TGTGCCAGCTCCAACTGGGCGGGCACTGAAGCTTTCTTT. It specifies CASSNWAGTEAFF.